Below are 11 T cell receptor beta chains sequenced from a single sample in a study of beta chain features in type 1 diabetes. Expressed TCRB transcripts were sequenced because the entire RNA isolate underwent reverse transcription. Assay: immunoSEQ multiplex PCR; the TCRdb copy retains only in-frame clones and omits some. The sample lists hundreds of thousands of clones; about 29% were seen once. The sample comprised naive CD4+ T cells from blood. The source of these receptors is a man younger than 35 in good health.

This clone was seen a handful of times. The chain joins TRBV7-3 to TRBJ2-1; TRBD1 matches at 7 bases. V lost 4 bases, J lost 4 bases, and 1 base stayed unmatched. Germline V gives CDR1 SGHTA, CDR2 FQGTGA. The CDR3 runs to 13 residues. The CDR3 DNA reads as TGTGCCAGCAGCTCGGGACAGTACAATGAGCAGTTCTTC. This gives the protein CASSSGQYNEQFF. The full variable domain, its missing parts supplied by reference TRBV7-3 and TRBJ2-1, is GAGVSQTPSNKVTEKGKYVELRCDPISGHTALYWYRQSLGQGPEFLIYFQGTGAADDSGLPNDRFFAVRPEGSVSTLKIQRTERGDSAVYLCASSSGQYNEQFFGPGTRLTVL.

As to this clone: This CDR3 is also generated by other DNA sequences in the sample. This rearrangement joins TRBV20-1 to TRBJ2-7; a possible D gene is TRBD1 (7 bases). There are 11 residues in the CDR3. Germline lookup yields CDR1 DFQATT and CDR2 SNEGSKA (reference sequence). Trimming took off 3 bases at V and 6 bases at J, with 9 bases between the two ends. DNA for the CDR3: TGCAGTGCTAGCCAGGGGGGCGAGCAGTACTTC. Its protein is CSASQGGEQYF.

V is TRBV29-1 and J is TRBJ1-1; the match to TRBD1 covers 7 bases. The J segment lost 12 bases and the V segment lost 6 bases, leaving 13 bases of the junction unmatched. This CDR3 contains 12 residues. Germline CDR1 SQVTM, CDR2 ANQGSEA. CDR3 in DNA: TGCAGCGTGGCTGGGACAGCTTCGGGACCTTTCTTT. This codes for CSVAGTASGPFF.

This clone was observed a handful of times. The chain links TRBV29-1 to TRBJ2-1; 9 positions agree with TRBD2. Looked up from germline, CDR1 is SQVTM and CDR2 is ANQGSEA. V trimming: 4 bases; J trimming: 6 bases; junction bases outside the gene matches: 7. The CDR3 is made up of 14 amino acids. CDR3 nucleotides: TGCAGCGTTGTTGCGGGAGGGGAGGGCAATGAGCAGTTCTTC. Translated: CSVVAGGEGNEQFF.

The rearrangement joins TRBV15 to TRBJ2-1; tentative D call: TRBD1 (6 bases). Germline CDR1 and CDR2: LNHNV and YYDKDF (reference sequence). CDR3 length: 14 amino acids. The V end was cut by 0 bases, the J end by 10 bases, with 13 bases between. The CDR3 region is CATSRDQGLREQFF. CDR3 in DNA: TGTGCCACCAGCAGAGACCAGGGGCTTCGAGAGCAGTTCTTC.

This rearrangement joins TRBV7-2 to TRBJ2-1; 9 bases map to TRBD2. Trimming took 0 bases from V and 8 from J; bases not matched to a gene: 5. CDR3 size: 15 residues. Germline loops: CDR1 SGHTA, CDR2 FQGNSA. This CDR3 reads CASSLASGRGHEQFF. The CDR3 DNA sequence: TGTGCCAGCAGCTTAGCTAGCGGGAGAGGGCATGAGCAGTTCTTC.

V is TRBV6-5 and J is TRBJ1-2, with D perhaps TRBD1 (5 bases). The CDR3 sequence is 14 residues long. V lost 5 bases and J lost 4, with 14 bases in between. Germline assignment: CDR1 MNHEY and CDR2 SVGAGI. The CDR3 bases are TGTGCCAGCAGTCTATCTTCGGGGACCTATGGCTACACCTTC. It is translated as CASSLSSGTYGYTF.

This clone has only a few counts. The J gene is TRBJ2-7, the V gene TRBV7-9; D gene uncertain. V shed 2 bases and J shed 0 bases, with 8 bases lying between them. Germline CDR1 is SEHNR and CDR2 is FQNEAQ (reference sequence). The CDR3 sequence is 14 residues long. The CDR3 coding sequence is TGTGCCAGCAGCTTAAGCGCAGCCTCCTACGAGCAGTACTTC. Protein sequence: CASSLSAASYEQYF.

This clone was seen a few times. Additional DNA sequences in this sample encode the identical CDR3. DNA for the CDR3: TGTGCCTGGAGTTCGGACAGGGTAAACACTGAAGCTTTCTTT. Amino acids: CAWSSDRVNTEAFF. J is TRBJ1-1 and V is TRBV30; the match to TRBD1 covers 8 bases. V trimming: 2 bases; J trimming: 2 bases; junction bases outside the gene matches: 4. Germline-derived CDR1 and CDR2 are GTSNPN and SVGIG (reference sequence). This CDR3 has 14 residues.

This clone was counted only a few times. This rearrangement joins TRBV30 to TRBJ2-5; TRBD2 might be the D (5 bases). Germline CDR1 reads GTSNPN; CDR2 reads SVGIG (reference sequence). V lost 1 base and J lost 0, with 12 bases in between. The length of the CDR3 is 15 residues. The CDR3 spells CAWSAARRYQETQYF. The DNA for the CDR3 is TGTGCCTGGAGTGCCGCCAGGAGGTACCAAGAGACCCAGTACTTC.

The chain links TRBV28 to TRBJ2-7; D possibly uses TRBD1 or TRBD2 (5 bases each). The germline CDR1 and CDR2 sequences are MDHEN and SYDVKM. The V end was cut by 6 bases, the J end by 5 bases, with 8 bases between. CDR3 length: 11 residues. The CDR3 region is CASSVGDEQYF. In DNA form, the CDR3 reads TGTGCCAGCAGCGTGGGGGACGAGCAGTACTTC.